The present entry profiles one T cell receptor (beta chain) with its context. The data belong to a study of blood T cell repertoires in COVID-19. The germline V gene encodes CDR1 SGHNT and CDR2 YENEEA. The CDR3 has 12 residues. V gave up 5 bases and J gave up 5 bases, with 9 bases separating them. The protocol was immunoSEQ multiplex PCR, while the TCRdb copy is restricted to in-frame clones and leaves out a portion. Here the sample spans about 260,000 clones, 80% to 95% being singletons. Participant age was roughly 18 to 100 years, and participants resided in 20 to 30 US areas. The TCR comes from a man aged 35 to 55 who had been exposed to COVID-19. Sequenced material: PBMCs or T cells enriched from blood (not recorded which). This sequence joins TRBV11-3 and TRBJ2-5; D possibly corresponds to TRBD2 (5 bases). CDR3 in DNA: TGTGCCAGCAGCCCGAGAGGGGAGACCCAGTACTTC. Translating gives CASSPRGETQYF.